The 21 T cell receptor beta chains given below trace back to one sample, sequenced in a study of blood T cell repertoires in COVID-19. Using immunoSEQ multiplex PCR, the repertoire was profiled, and TCRdb retains in-frame clones only, with some absent. This sample carries almost 200,000 clones, around four fifths of them seen once, and the ten largest clones take approximately 0.99%. Sequenced input: peripheral blood. Receptors originate from a man in his 60s with COVID-19, enrolled during active disease.

The genes are TRBV28 and TRBJ2-1; a possible D gene is TRBD2 (6 bases). CDR1 and CDR2 from the germline V gene are MDHEN and SYDVKM. The ends were cut back, 6 bases at V and 6 bases at J, with 12 bases in the middle. The CDR3 covers 13 residues. This chain's CDR3 is CASRGWTTNEQFF. CDR3 DNA: TGTGCCAGCAGGGGCTGGACTACCAATGAGCAGTTCTTC.

CDR3 nucleotide sequence: TGTGCCAGCAGTTTAAGGCTGACAGATCCAGATACGCAGTATTTT. This codes for CASSLRLTDPDTQYF. The rearrangement uses TRBV27 and TRBJ2-3; perhaps TRBD1 as D (5 bases). The CDR3 is made up of 15 amino acids. The ends were cut back, 2 bases at V and 4 bases at J, with 13 bases in the middle. Looked up from germline, CDR1 is MNHEY and CDR2 is SMNVEV (reference sequence).

The CDR3 coding sequence is TGTGCCAGCAGTAAAGGGAGGAATGGCTACACCTTC. This sequence encodes CASSKGRNGYTF. The chain couples TRBV27 to TRBJ1-2; D unclear. Germline V gene data show CDR1 as MNHEY and CDR2 as SMNVEV (reference sequence). The CDR3 extends over 12 amino acids. Trimming left V 5 bases short and J 6 bases short, with 10 bases between.

This sequence joins TRBV7-3 and TRBJ2-1; 10 positions match TRBD2. V shed 5 bases and J 8 bases; nucleotides not matched to a gene: 6. This CDR3 has 14 amino acids. CDR1 SGHTA and CDR2 FQGTGA come from the germline V gene. CDR3 amino acids: CASSPGTSVDEQFF. The CDR3 coding sequence is TGTGCCAGCAGCCCCGGGACTAGCGTCGATGAGCAGTTCTTC.

This clone was counted a few times. This chain's CDR3 is CAISPQGNQPQHF. The DNA for the CDR3 is TGTGCCATCAGCCCACAGGGCAATCAGCCCCAGCATTTT. The chain combines TRBV10-3 with TRBJ1-5; tentative D call: TRBD1 (5 bases). Germline CDR1 ENHRY, CDR2 SYGVKD. This CDR3 region has 13 residues. Trimming stripped 6 bases from V and 2 bases from J, with 8 bases between.

The chain joins TRBV19 to TRBJ1-2; TRBD1 is a possible D gene (6 bases). V was trimmed by 7 bases and J by 3 bases, leaving 18 bases between them. The CDR3 has 15 residues. Germline V lookup: CDR1 LNHDA, CDR2 SQIVND (reference sequence). The CDR3 nucleotides are TGTGCCAGTAACACACCGCGGGGGGGCGACTATGGCTACACCTTC. Its translation: CASNTPRGGDYGYTF.

This chain uses TRBV2 with TRBJ1-5, with 8 bases that match TRBD1. The junction had 8 bases not matched to a gene; V was cut back by 8 bases and J by 2 bases. The germline V gene has CDR1 SNHLY and CDR2 FYNNEI. The CDR3 extends over 15 amino acids. In nucleotides, the CDR3 is TGTGCCAGCCGGGACAGGCTCGGGGGCAATCAGCCCCAGCATTTT. It yields the protein CASRDRLGGNQPQHF.

This chain connects TRBV3-1 (or the pseudogene TRBV3-2) to TRBJ2-1, with 14 nucleotides matching TRBD2. The germline gives CDR1 LGHDT, CDR2 YNNKEL (reference sequence). J was trimmed by 7 bases and V by 4 bases; bases with no gene match: 12. The CDR3 is 18 residues long. CDR3 region: CASSLAVVTSGRGNEQFF. CDR3 sequence (DNA): TGTGCCAGCAGCCTCGCGGTAGTGACTAGCGGGAGGGGGAATGAGCAGTTCTTC.

This clone has a handful of counts. The chain employs TRBV6-1 and TRBJ2-7; D remains unclear. The germline V gene has CDR1 MNHNS and CDR2 SASEGT. The V gene lost 3 bases and the J gene lost 4 bases, with 4 bases spanning the gap. The length of the CDR3 is 11 residues. The CDR3 DNA sequence: TGTGCCAGCAGTGATCCTTACGAGCAGTACTTC. Its translation is CASSDPYEQYF.

The chain combines TRBV6-6 with TRBJ1-4, with 7 bases that match TRBD1. V lost 5 bases and J lost 3; bases outside the gene matches: 15. The CDR3 contains 18 residues. CDR1 is MNHNY, CDR2 SVGAGI, per germline (reference sequence). The CDR3 nucleotides are TGTGCCAGCAGTCGATTGGCGACAGGGAGGTCGGCTAATGAAAAACTGTTTTTT. Protein sequence: CASSRLATGRSANEKLFF.

The V gene is TRBV2, the J gene TRBJ2-5, with TRBD2 identical over 8 bases. V lost 4 bases, J lost 7 bases, and 8 bases stayed unmatched. CDR1 SNHLY and CDR2 FYNNEI come from the germline V gene. This CDR3 is 14 amino acids long. Written as DNA, the CDR3 is TGTGCCAGCAGTGCTCGGGAGGGCTCTGGGACCCAGTACTTC. This encodes CASSAREGSGTQYF.

This sequence joins TRBV19 and TRBJ2-1; D may be TRBD1 (7 bases). V lost 5 bases and J lost 0, with 17 bases in between. CDR3 length: 17 residues. Germline CDR1 is LNHDA and CDR2 is SQIVND (reference sequence). The DNA for the CDR3 is TGTGCCAGTAGTTATTTCGCGGGACAGAGCTCCTACAATGAGCAGTTCTTC. Translating it yields CASSYFAGQSSYNEQFF.

Here the CDR3 reads CASKTTENSNQPQHF. DNA of the CDR3: TGTGCCAGCAAAACTACGGAAAATAGCAATCAGCCCCAGCATTTT. This sequence joins TRBV6-5 and TRBJ1-5; D is ambiguous. Germline CDR1 reads MNHEY; CDR2 reads SVGAGI. The CDR3 runs to 15 residues. V was shortened by 7 bases and J by 0 bases, with 13 bases between the two germline ends.

The chain uses TRBV7-3 and TRBJ1-1, with D tentatively TRBD1 (6 bases). The CDR3 contains 14 residues. V lost 6 bases, J lost 0 bases, and 11 bases lay in between. Germline V lookup: CDR1 SGHTA, CDR2 FQGTGA. The CDR3 sequence: CASRKDSLNTEAFF. Here the CDR3 DNA reads TGTGCCAGCAGGAAGGACAGCCTGAACACTGAAGCTTTCTTT.

The rearrangement uses TRBV25-1 and TRBJ2-1; weak D call: TRBD2 (5 bases). The CDR3 consists of 16 residues. Germline loops: CDR1 MGHDK, CDR2 SYGVNS. V was trimmed by 3 bases and J by 6 bases, leaving 18 bases between them. CDR3 protein: CASSDRGILVGNEQFF. DNA for the CDR3: TGTGCCAGCAGTGACCGAGGGATCCTAGTGGGCAATGAGCAGTTCTTC.

The chain has TRBV15 and TRBJ2-7, with 9 bases that match TRBD1. V was clipped by 0 bases and J by 2 bases; unmatched bases: 5. The CDR3 has 16 residues. Germline V CDR1 and CDR2: LNHNV, YYDKDF (reference sequence). The chain's CDR3 is CATSRDIGTGTYEQYF. Written as DNA, the CDR3 is TGTGCCACCAGCAGAGATATCGGGACAGGGACCTACGAGCAGTACTTC.

The genes are TRBV29-1 and TRBJ1-5, with D possibly TRBD1 on 5 matching bases. This CDR3 region has 12 residues. V lost 4 bases and J lost 5, with 9 bases in between. CDR1 is SQVTM, CDR2 ANQGSEA, per germline. In DNA, the CDR3 is TGCAGCGTTGCAGGGAAGGATCAGCCCCAGCATTTT. The encoded protein is CSVAGKDQPQHF.

The CDR3 sequence is CASSIFGTANTGELFF. The DNA of the CDR3 is TGTGCCAGTAGTATTTTTGGGACAGCGAACACCGGGGAGCTGTTTTTT. The chain links TRBV19 to TRBJ2-2, with 7 bases aligning to TRBD1. V trimming: 3 bases; J trimming: 0 bases; junction bases outside the gene matches: 4. This CDR3 spans 16 amino acids. The germline CDR1 and CDR2 sequences are LNHDA and SQIVND (reference sequence). Using reference TRBV19 and TRBJ2-2 for the parts outside the CDR3, the full variable domain is DGGITQSPKYLFRKEGQNVTLSCEQNLNHDAMYWYRQDPGQGLRLIYYSQIVNDFQKGDIAEGYSVSREKKESFPLTVTSAQKNPTAFYLCASSIFGTANTGELFFGEGSRLTVL.

This clone has just a few counts. V is TRBV29-1 and J is TRBJ2-5; TRBD1 is a possible D gene (5 bases). The ends were cut back, 3 bases at V and 11 bases at J, with 10 bases in the middle. The CDR3 sequence is 10 residues long. Germline CDR1 and CDR2: SQVTM and ANQGSEA. The CDR3 region is CSVDQGSQYF. The DNA of the CDR3 is TGCAGCGTTGACCAGGGTTCTCAGTACTTC.

The chain carries TRBV27 and TRBJ2-7; 10 bases agree with TRBD1. This CDR3 is 15 amino acids long. V shed 2 bases and J 4 bases; nucleotides not matched to a gene: 5. Per germline, CDR1 MNHEY and CDR2 SMNVEV (reference sequence). CDR3 bases: TGTGCCAGCAGTTTAGGGGGACAGGGGTTGTACGAGCAGTACTTC. Translating it yields CASSLGGQGLYEQYF.

This clone was observed a few times. The V gene is TRBV18, the J gene TRBJ1-3; D remains ambiguous. Germline V gene sequence: CDR1 KGHSH, CDR2 LQKENI. The CDR3 is made up of 15 amino acids. V was clipped by 3 bases and J by 2 bases, with 11 bases between them. This CDR3 reads CASSPGLITGNTIYF. The CDR3 DNA reads as TGTGCCAGCTCACCCGGACTGATAACTGGAAACACCATATATTTT.